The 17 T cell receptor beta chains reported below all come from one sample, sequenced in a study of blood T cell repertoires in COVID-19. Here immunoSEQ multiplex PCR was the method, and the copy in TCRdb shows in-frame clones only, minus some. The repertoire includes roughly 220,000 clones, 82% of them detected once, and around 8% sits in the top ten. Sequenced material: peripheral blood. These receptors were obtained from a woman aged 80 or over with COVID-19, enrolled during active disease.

The CDR3: CASSEKTPGQGIAEAFF. DNA for the CDR3: TGCGCCAGCAGTGAGAAGACTCCAGGACAGGGTATTGCTGAAGCTTTCTTT. The chain combines TRBV10-1 with TRBJ1-1, with 8 bases identical to TRBD1. Germline lookup yields CDR1 WNHNN and CDR2 SYGVQD (reference sequence). The CDR3 extends over 17 amino acids. V lost 2 bases, J lost 6 bases, and 14 bases stayed unmatched.

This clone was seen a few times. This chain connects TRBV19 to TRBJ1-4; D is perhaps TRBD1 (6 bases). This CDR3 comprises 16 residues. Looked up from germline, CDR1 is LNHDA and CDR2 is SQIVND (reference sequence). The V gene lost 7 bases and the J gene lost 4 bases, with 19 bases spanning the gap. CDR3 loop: CASINRGGLHNEKLFF. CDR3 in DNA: TGTGCCAGTATAAATCGCGGGGGGCTACATAATGAAAAACTGTTTTTT. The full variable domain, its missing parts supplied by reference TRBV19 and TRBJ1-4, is DGGITQSPKYLFRKEGQNVTLSCEQNLNHDAMYWYRQDPGQGLRLIYYSQIVNDFQKGDIAEGYSVSREKKESFPLTVTSAQKNPTAFYLCASINRGGLHNEKLFFGSGTQLSVL.

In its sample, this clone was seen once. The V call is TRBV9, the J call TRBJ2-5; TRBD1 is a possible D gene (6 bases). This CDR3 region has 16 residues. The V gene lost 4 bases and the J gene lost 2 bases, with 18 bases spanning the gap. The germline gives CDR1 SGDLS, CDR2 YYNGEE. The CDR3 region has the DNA TGTGCCAGCAGCCCCGTGGGTGGGGGCGGTCAAGAGACCCAGTACTTC. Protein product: CASSPVGGGGQETQYF.

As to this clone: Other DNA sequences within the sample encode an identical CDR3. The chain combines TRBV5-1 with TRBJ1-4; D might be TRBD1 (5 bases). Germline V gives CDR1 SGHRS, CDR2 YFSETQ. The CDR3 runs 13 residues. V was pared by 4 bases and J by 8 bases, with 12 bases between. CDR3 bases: TGCGCCAGCAGCAGGGGACTGGGAGAAAAACTGTTTTTT. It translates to CASSRGLGEKLFF.

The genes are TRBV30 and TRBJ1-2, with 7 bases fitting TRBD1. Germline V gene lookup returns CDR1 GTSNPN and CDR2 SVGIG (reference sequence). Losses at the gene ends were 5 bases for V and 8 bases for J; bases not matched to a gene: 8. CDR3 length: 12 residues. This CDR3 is CAWGGGAGGYTF. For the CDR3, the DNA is TGTGCCTGGGGAGGGGGCGCAGGGGGCTACACCTTC.

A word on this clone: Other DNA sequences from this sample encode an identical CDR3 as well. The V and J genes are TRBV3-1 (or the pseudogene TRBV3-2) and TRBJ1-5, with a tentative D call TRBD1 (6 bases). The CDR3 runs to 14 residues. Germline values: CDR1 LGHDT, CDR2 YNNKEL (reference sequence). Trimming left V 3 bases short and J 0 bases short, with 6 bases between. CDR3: CASSQGHSNQPQHF. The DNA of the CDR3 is TGTGCCAGCAGCCAGGGACATAGCAATCAGCCCCAGCATTTT.

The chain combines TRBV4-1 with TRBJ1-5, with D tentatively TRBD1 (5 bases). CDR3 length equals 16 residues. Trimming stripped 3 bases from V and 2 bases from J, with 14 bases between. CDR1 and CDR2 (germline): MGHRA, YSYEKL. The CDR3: CASSQAGLQGNQPQHF. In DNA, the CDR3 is TGCGCCAGCAGCCAGGCGGGGCTTCAGGGCAATCAGCCCCAGCATTTT.

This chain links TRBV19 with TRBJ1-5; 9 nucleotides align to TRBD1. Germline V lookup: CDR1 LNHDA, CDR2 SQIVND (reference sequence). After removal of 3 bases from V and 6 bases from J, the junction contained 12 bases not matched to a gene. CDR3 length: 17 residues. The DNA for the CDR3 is TGTGCCAGTAGTATTCTCGGGAAACAGGGGGCGAGTCAGCCCCAGCATTTT. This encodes CASSILGKQGASQPQHF. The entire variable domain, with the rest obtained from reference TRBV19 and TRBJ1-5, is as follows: DGGITQSPKYLFRKEGQNVTLSCEQNLNHDAMYWYRQDPGQGLRLIYYSQIVNDFQKGDIAEGYSVSREKKESFPLTVTSAQKNPTAFYLCASSILGKQGASQPQHFGDGTRLSIL.

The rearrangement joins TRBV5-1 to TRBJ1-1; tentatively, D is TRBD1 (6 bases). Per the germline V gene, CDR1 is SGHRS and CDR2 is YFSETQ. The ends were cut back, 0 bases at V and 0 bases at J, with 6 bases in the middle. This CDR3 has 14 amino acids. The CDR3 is CASSLDRVNTEAFF. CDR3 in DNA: TGCGCCAGCAGCTTGGACAGGGTGAACACTGAAGCTTTCTTT.

This chain's CDR3 is CASSRGLQGAYEQYF. The CDR3 nucleotides read TGTGCCAGCAGCCGTGGCCTACAGGGGGCGTACGAGCAGTACTTC. V is TRBV14 and J is TRBJ2-7, with 9 nucleotides matching TRBD1. Germline trimming cut 4 bases from V and 4 bases from J; bases unmatched to any gene: 8. The germline CDR1 and CDR2 sequences are SGHDN and FVKESK. There are 15 residues in the CDR3.

The CDR3 DNA follows: TGCAGCGTAGGAGCGGGAGGATATAACACCGGGGAGCTGTTTTTT. Translating it yields CSVGAGGYNTGELFF. The chain couples TRBV29-1 to TRBJ2-2; 9 nucleotides match TRBD2. Germline CDR1 and CDR2: SQVTM and ANQGSEA. Unmatched junction bases numbered 7, after V lost 6 bases and J lost 2 bases. The CDR3 consists of 15 residues.

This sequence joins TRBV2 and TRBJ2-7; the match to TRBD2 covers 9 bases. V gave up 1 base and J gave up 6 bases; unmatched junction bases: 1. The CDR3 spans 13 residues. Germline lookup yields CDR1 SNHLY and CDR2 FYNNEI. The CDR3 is CASSEGGRAEQYF. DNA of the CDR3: TGTGCCAGCAGTGAAGGCGGGAGGGCCGAGCAGTACTTC. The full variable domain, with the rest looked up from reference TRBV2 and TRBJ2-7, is EPEVTQTPSHQVTQMGQEVILRCVPISNHLYFYWYRQILGQKVEFLVSFYNNEISEKSEIFDDQFSVERPDGSNFTLKIRSTKLEDSAMYFCASSEGGRAEQYFGPGTRLTVT.

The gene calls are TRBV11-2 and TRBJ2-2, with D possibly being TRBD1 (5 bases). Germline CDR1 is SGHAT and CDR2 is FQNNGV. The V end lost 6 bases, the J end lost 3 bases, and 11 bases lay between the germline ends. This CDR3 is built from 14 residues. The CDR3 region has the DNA TGTGCCAGCAGGCGATTAGGGGACACCGGGGAGCTGTTTTTT. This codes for CASRRLGDTGELFF.

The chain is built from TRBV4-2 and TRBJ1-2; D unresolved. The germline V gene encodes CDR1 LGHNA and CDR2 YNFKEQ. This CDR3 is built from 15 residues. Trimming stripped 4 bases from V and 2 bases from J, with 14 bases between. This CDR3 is CASSPRHSINYGYTF. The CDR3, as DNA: TGTGCCAGCAGCCCTCGACATTCCATCAACTATGGCTACACCTTC.

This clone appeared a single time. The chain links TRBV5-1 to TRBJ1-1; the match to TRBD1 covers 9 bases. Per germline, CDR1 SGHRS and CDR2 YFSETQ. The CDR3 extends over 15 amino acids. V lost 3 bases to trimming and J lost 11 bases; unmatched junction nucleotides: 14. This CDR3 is CASSSTGGAGLEAFF. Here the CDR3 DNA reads TGCGCCAGCAGCTCCACAGGGGGCGCGGGTTTAGAGGCTTTCTTT.

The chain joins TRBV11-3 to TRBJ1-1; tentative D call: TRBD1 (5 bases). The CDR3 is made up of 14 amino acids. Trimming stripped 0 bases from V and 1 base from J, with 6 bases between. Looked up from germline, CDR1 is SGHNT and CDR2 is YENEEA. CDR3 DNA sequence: TGTGCCAGCAGCTTAGAAGGACAGAACACTGAAGCTTTCTTT. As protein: CASSLEGQNTEAFF.

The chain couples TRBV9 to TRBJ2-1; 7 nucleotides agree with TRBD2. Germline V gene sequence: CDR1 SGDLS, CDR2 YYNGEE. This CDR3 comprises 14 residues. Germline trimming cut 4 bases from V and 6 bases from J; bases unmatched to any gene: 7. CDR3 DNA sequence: TGTGCCAGCAGCCCGAGCGGGAACATCAATGAGCAGTTCTTC. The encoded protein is CASSPSGNINEQFF.